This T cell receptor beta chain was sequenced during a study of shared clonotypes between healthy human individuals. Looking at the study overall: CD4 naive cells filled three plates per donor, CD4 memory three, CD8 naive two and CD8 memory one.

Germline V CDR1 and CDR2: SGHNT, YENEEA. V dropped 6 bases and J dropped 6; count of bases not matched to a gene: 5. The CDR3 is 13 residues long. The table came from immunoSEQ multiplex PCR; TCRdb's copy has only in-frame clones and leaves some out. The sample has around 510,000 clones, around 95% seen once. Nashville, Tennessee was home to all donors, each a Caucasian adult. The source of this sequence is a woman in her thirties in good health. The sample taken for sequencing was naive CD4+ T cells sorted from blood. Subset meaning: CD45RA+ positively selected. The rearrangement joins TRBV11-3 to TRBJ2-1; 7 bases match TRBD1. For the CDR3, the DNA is TGTGCCAGCAGTCCGACAGGGAGCAATGAGCAGTTCTTC. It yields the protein CASSPTGSNEQFF.